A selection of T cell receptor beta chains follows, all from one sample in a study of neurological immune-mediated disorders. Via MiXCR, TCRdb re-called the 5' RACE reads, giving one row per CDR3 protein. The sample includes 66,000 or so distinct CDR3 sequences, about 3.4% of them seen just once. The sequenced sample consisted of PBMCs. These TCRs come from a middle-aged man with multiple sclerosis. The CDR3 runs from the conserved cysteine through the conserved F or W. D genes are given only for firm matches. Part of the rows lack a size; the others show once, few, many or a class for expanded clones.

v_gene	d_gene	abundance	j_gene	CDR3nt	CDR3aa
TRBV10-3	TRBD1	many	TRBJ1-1	TGTGCCATCAGTGTGGGGACAGGTGAAGCTTTCTTT	CAISVGTGEAFF
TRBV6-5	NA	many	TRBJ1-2	TGTGCCAGCAGTTACTCCGGGTATGGCTACACCTTC	CASSYSGYGYTF
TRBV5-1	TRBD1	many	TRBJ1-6	TGCGCCACGGGGACAGGGGCCTTTAATTCACCCCTCCACTTT	CATGTGAFNSPLHF
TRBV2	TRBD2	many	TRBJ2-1	TGTGCCAGCCTCCCCCGTCCTAGCGGGCCGAACAATGAGCAGTTCTTC	CASLPRPSGPNNEQFF
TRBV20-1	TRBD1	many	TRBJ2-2	TGCAGTGCTAGACCTACAGGGGCGAACACCGGGGAGCTGTTTTTT	CSARPTGANTGELFF
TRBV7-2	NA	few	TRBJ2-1	TGTGCCAGCAGCCCATCCCTTGAGTTCGGTGATGAGCAGTTCTTC	CASSPSLEFGDEQFF
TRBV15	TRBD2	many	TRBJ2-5	TGTGCCACCAGCAGAGTTCAAGGCGGGAGGGCCTCTGAGACCCAGTACTTC	CATSRVQGGRASETQYF
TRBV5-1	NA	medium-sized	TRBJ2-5	TGCGCCAGCAGCTTGAGGGCATCACAAGAGACCCAGTACTTC	CASSLRASQETQYF
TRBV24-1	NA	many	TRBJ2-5	TGTGCCACCAGTGATTTCGGGGAGACCCAGTACTTC	CATSDFGETQYF
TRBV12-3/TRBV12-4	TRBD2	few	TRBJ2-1	TGTGCCAGCAGTTTGGTGGGACTAACCTACAATGAGCAGTTCTTC	CASSLVGLTYNEQFF
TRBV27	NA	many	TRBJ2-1	TGTGCCAGCAGTCCCGGGACGGAGAGGCGAGAGCAGTTCTTC	CASSPGTERREQFF
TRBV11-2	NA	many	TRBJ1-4	TGTGCCAGCAGCTTAGATCTAACGAGTGAAAAACTGTTTTTT	CASSLDLTSEKLFF
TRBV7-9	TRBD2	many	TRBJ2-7	TGTGCCAGCAGCCTGGGACTAGCGGGAGTTACCTCCTACGAGCAGTACTTC	CASSLGLAGVTSYEQYF
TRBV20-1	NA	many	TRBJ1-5	TGCAGTGCGGGGGAGGGACCTCAGCCCCAGCATTTT	CSAGEGPQPQHF
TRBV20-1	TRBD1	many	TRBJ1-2	TGCAGTGCTAGCCCCGGGACAGTGGACTATGGCTACACCTTC	CSASPGTVDYGYTF
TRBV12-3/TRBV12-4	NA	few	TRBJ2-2	TGTGCCAGCAGCCAATTCGGGGGCGGGACGAACACCGGGGAGCTGTTTTTT	CASSQFGGGTNTGELFF
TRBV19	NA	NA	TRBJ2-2	TGTGCCAATACCTTCGGAAGGGGCGAGAACACGAACACCGGGGAGCTGTTTTTT	CANTFGRGENTNTGELFF
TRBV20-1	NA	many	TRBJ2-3	TGCAGTGCTCGATGGACTAGCACAGATACGCAGTATTTT	CSARWTSTDTQYF
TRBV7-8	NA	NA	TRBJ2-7	TGTGACAGCAGCACGGGTAGGTACGAGCAGTACTTC	CDSSTGRYEQYF
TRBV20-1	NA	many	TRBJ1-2	TGCAGTGCTAGGATCTCGGGGTATGGCTACACCTTC	CSARISGYGYTF
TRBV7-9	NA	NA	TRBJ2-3	TGTGCCAGCAGCCCCGGAGTTGCTAGCAAAGATACGCAGTATTTT	CASSPGVASKDTQYF
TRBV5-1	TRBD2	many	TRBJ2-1	TGCGCCAGCAGCTTGGCCGTGATAGCGGGGGCCAGGGATGAGCAGTTCTTC	CASSLAVIAGARDEQFF
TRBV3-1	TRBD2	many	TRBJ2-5	TGTGCCAGCAGGAAAGCGGGGCCCTCTGATGAGTACTTC	CASRKAGPSDEYF
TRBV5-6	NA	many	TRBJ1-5	TGTGCCAGCAGCCATGGGCAGAACAATCAGCCCCAGCATTTT	CASSHGQNNQPQHF
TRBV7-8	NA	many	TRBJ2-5	TGTGCCAGCAGCCCTTGGGGGCTAGCCAAAGAGACCCAGTACTTC	CASSPWGLAKETQYF
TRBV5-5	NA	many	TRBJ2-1	TGTGCCAGCAGCCTTAGCCCAGGGTATGGCCGCAATGAGCAGTTCTTC	CASSLSPGYGRNEQFF
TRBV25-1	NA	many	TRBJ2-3	TGTGCCAGCAGTGGACCAGAAGATACGCAGTATTTT	CASSGPEDTQYF
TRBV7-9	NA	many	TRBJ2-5	TGTGCCAGCATCGGGATGTACCAAGAGACCCAGTACTTC	CASIGMYQETQYF
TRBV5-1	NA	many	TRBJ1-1	TGCGCCAGCAGCTTGGCTGGGCGCGGTGAAGCTTTCTTT	CASSLAGRGEAFF
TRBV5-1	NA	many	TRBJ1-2	TGCGCCAGCAGCCCGGGTTCCCACAGAAATTGGAATGGCTACACCTTC	CASSPGSHRNWNGYTF
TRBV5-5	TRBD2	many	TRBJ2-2	TGTGCCAGCAGCCTTGACCTAGCGGTCGTCGGCGGGGAGCTGTTTTTT	CASSLDLAVVGGELFF
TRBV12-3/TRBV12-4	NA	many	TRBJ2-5	TGTGCCAGCAGTTTTAACACAGGAGGGTACCAAGAGACCCAGTACTTC	CASSFNTGGYQETQYF
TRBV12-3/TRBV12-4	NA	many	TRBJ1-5	TGTGCCAGCAGTTTAGCTGAAGGTAATAAGACCCAGAATTTT	CASSLAEGNKTQNF
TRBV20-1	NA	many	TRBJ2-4	TGCAGTGCCCTCAACAGGGTCAAAAACATTCAGTACTTC	CSALNRVKNIQYF
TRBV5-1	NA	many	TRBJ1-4	TGCGCCAGCAGCTCCCCGGGGCTTGGAGAAAAACTGTTTTTT	CASSSPGLGEKLFF
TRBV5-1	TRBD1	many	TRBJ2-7	TGCGCCAGCAACCGGGACAGCTCCTACGAGCAGTACTTC	CASNRDSSYEQYF
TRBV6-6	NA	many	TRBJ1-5	TGTGCCAGCAGTTACCTAATGCCTGGGACAAGCAATCAGCCCCAGCATTTT	CASSYLMPGTSNQPQHF
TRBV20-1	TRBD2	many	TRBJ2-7	TGCAGTGCTAGACCTCTAGCGGGGGCCTCCTACGAGCAGTACTTC	CSARPLAGASYEQYF
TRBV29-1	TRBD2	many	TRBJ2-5	TGCAGCGTTCCACTAGCGGAGGAAGAGACCCAGTACTTC	CSVPLAEEETQYF
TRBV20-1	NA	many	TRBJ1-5	TGCAGTGCCCCCCAGGAGGGCGGCAATCAGCCCCAGCATTTT	CSAPQEGGNQPQHF
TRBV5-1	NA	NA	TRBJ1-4	TGCGCCAGCAGCCAACGGGAAGGAACTGAAAAACTGTTTTTT	CASSQREGTEKLFF
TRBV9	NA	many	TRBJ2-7	TGTGCCAGCAGCCCCGGGTCCTACGAGCAGTACTTC	CASSPGSYEQYF